This T cell receptor beta chain was observed in a study of T cells in tumors after PD-1 blockade. Across the study: No patient had prior checkpoint blockade, systemic immunosuppression, or radiotherapy within 4 weeks.

Overall study results and limits: Blood contained 40% to 50% of the tumor's TCR clonotypes.

TCRdb's copy holds only in-frame clones and misses some; the assay was immunoSEQ multiplex PCR. The table has 20,000 to 30,000 clones, 80% to 85% seen once. Notes on this clone: Its antigen is currently unknown.

CDR1 is MNHEY, CDR2 SVGAGI, per germline. Unmatched junction bases numbered 14, after V lost 11 bases and J lost 7 bases. The CDR3 length is 15 residues. This chain uses TRBV6-5 with TRBJ1-6, with 7 bases aligning to TRBD1. The sequence was collected from a human donor with basal cell carcinoma. The sample consisted of PBMCs, taken after anti-PD-1 treatment. In nucleotides, the CDR3 is TGTGCCGGGGGGTTCACAGGGGTAGAAAATTCACCCCTCCACTTT. Protein product: CAGGFTGVENSPLHF.